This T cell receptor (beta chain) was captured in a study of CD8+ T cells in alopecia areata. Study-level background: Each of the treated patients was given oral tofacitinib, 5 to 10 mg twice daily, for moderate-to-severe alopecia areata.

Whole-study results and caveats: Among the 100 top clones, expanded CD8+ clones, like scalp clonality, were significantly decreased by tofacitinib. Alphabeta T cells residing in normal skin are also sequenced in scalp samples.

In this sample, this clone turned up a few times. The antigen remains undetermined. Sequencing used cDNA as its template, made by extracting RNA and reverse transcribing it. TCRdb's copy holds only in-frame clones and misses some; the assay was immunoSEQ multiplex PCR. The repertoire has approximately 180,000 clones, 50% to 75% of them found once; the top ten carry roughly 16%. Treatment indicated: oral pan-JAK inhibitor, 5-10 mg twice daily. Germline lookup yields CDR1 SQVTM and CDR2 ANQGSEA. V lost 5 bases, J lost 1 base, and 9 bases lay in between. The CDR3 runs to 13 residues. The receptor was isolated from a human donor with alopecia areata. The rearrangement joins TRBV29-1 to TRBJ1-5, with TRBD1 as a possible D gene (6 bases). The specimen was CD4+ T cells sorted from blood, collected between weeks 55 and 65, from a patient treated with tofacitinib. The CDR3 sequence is CSVQGQSNQPQHF. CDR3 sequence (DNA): TGCAGCGTTCAGGGGCAGAGCAATCAGCCCCAGCATTTT. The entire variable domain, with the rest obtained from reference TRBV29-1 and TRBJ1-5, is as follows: SAVISQKPSRDICQRGTSLTIQCQVDSQVTMMFWYRQQPGQSLTLIATANQGSEATYESGFVIDKFPISRPNLTFSTLTVSNMSPEDSSIYLCSVQGQSNQPQHFGDGTRLSIL.